The 31 T cell receptor beta chains listed next were all sequenced from one sample in a study of T cell clones after liver transplantation. Here immunoSEQ multiplex PCR was the method, and the copy in TCRdb shows in-frame clones only, minus some. The sample yields over 25,000 clones, approximately 96% seen once. Source: CD8+ T cells from blood, taken 12 months after liver transplant. The receptor set was obtained from a human patient who received a liver transplant. Some T cells may be transferred from the graft donor.

This chain connects TRBV9 to TRBJ2-5; 7 nucleotides match TRBD1. After removal of 3 bases from V and 3 bases from J, the junction contained 5 bases not matched to a gene. CDR3 size: 14 residues. Germline V gene sequence: CDR1 SGDLS, CDR2 YYNGEE. Written as DNA, the CDR3 is TGTGCCAGCAGCGCCCCTCAGGGGGAAGAGACCCAGTACTTC. Its translation: CASSAPQGEETQYF.

This sequence joins TRBV6-5 and TRBJ1-3; D unclear. The CDR3 contains 16 residues. V was cut by 0 bases and J by 0 bases, with 9 bases left in between. Germline CDR1 is MNHEY and CDR2 is SVGAGI. The CDR3 spells CASSYSKHSSGNTIYF. The CDR3 DNA follows: TGTGCCAGCAGTTACTCGAAACACAGCTCTGGAAACACCATATATTTT.

This clone was observed once. J is TRBJ2-5 and V is TRBV7-2; 9 nucleotides match TRBD2. The length of the CDR3 is 17 residues. Germline CDR1 SGHTA, CDR2 FQGNSA. The junction had 14 bases not matched to a gene; V was cut back by 5 bases and J by 4 bases. The CDR3 sequence is CASSADYLREGTETQYF. CDR3 nucleotide sequence: TGTGCCAGCAGCGCGGACTACTTGCGGGAGGGAACAGAGACCCAGTACTTC.

The genes are TRBV4-1 and TRBJ1-1; 10 bases match TRBD1. CDR3 length: 15 amino acids. Losses at the gene ends were 3 bases for V and 9 bases for J; bases not matched to a gene: 10. Germline V gene lookup returns CDR1 MGHRA and CDR2 YSYEKL. The CDR3 region is CASSHVTGTGEKAFF. The DNA for the CDR3 is TGCGCCAGCAGCCACGTAACCGGGACAGGGGAGAAAGCTTTCTTT.

This chain uses TRBV9 with TRBJ1-2, with 7 bases lining up with TRBD1. V gave up 3 bases and J gave up 11 bases; unmatched junction bases: 4. CDR1 and CDR2 (germline): SGDLS, YYNGEE. The CDR3 runs 11 residues. The CDR3 DNA reads as TGTGCCAGCAGCGGGCGCAGGGGGTACACCTTC. It translates to CASSGRRGYTF.

V is TRBV7-9 and J is TRBJ2-2; D unclear. Germline V lookup: CDR1 SEHNR, CDR2 FQNEAQ (reference sequence). V lost 1 base to trimming and J lost 0 bases, with 12 bases between them. CDR3 length: 17 residues. CDR3 DNA sequence: TGTGCCAGCAGCTTAGGCACAGTTTTTTCGAACACCGGGGAGCTGTTTTTT. Protein: CASSLGTVFSNTGELFF.

The chain carries TRBV4-1 and TRBJ2-3, with 11 bases matching TRBD2. This CDR3 region has 16 residues. The germline gives CDR1 MGHRA, CDR2 YSYEKL. The V gene end was trimmed by 3 bases and the J gene end by 6 bases; junction bases not matched to a gene: 8. CDR3 nucleotides: TGCGCCAGCAGCCACCGAGTTTTAGCGGGAGGGGATACGCAGTATTTT. Translated, it gives CASSHRVLAGGDTQYF.

This clone showed up just once. V and J are TRBV29-1 and TRBJ1-1; TRBD1 might be the D (5 bases). Trimming removed 4 bases at V and 5 bases at J, with 8 bases between. This CDR3 comprises 11 residues. Germline CDR1 is SQVTM and CDR2 is ANQGSEA. This CDR3 reads CSVGGETEAFF. CDR3 bases: TGCAGCGTTGGGGGGGAAACTGAAGCTTTCTTT.

In its sample, this clone was seen once. V usage is TRBV27 and J usage is TRBJ2-1; 12 bases are shared with TRBD2. CDR1 and CDR2 (germline): MNHEY, SMNVEV (reference sequence). The CDR3 consists of 21 residues. Trimming removed 0 bases from V and 3 bases from J; junction bases left unmatched: 15. CDR3 sequence (DNA): TGTGCCAGCAGTTTATCGAACCGGCGGCTAGCGGGAGGGCCCAACTACAATGAGCAGTTCTTC. It specifies CASSLSNRRLAGGPNYNEQFF.

This clone appeared once. The CDR3: CASSQRGEAGELFF. For the CDR3, the DNA is TGCGCCAGCAGCCAAAGAGGGGAGGCCGGGGAGCTGTTTTTT. The rearrangement uses TRBV4-1 and TRBJ2-2; TRBD2 might be the D (6 bases). This CDR3 spans 14 amino acids. The V gene's germline CDR1 is MGHRA and CDR2 YSYEKL. V lost 2 bases, J lost 6 bases, and 10 bases lay in between.

The chain is built from TRBV5-1 and TRBJ2-5; D is perhaps TRBD2 (5 bases). With 0 bases removed from V and 3 bases from J, the gap between germline ends came to 12 bases. The V gene's germline CDR1 is SGHRS and CDR2 YFSETQ. The CDR3 contains 15 residues. The DNA for the CDR3 is TGCGCCAGCAGCTTGGCAGAGGGTGAGGAAGAGACCCAGTACTTC. Its protein product is CASSLAEGEEETQYF.

The chain employs TRBV5-4 and TRBJ1-4; 11 bases are shared with TRBD1. V was clipped by 1 base and J by 7 bases; unmatched bases: 3. The CDR3 loop spans 15 amino acids. The germline CDR1 and CDR2 sequences are SGHNT and YYREEE (reference sequence). CDR3 in amino acids: CASSLRTGGVEKLFF. Here the CDR3 DNA reads TGTGCCAGCAGCTTGCGGACAGGGGGCGTTGAAAAACTGTTTTTT.

The chain links TRBV19 to TRBJ2-3; 12 bases match TRBD2. The germline CDR1 and CDR2 sequences are LNHDA and SQIVND (reference sequence). Losses at the gene ends were 3 bases for V and 5 bases for J; bases not matched to a gene: 6. The CDR3 has 16 residues. CDR3 region: CASSILAGGPGDTQYF. CDR3 nucleotide sequence: TGTGCCAGTAGTATTCTAGCGGGAGGGCCGGGAGATACGCAGTATTTT.

CDR3 sequence: CASSYSEGVHNEQFF. The CDR3 nucleotides read TGTGCCAGCAGTTACTCGGAGGGAGTCCACAATGAGCAGTTCTTC. J is TRBJ2-1 and V is TRBV6-5, with D tentatively TRBD2 (6 bases). CDR1 and CDR2 (germline): MNHEY, SVGAGI. The V end lost 0 bases, the J end lost 5 bases, and 11 bases lay between the germline ends. This CDR3 has 15 residues.

The chain combines TRBV11-2 with TRBJ2-6; D ambiguous. CDR1 SGHAT and CDR2 FQNNGV come from the germline V gene. Trimming cost V 2 bases and J 0 bases, with 5 bases left between them. The CDR3 has 15 amino acids. The CDR3 DNA sequence: TGTGCCAGCAGCTTATTAGGCTCTGGGGCCAACGTCCTGACTTTC. It encodes CASSLLGSGANVLTF.

The chain is built from TRBV27 and TRBJ1-2, with TRBD1 matching over 8 bases. V was pared by 2 bases and J by 5 bases, with 7 bases of the junction left unmatched. The CDR3 extends over 15 amino acids. Germline-derived CDR1 and CDR2 are MNHEY and SMNVEV (reference sequence). This CDR3 reads CASSLKGTGDYGYTF. CDR3 in DNA: TGTGCCAGCAGTTTAAAGGGGACAGGAGATTATGGCTACACCTTC.

This clone appeared once. V is TRBV11-2 and J is TRBJ2-7, with D unclear. Germline values: CDR1 SGHAT, CDR2 FQNNGV. This CDR3 spans 14 amino acids. Trimming shortened V by 5 bases and J by 2 bases, and 13 bases separated the two germline ends. The CDR3 spells CASSGDRSPYEQYF. The CDR3 nucleotides are TGTGCCAGCAGCGGAGATAGGAGCCCCTACGAGCAGTACTTC.

V and J are TRBV27 and TRBJ2-1; maybe TRBD2 (5 bases). The CDR3 loop spans 13 amino acids. The V end lost 3 bases, the J end lost 4 bases, and 7 bases lay between the germline ends. The V gene's germline CDR1 is MNHEY and CDR2 SMNVEV (reference sequence). The CDR3 region is CASSFEGYNEQFF. The CDR3 DNA reads TGTGCCAGCAGTTTTGAGGGATACAATGAGCAGTTCTTC.

The chain has TRBV14 and TRBJ2-1; D is possibly TRBD1 (6 bases). Germline V gene sequence: CDR1 SGHDN, CDR2 FVKESK. The V end lost 4 bases, the J end lost 0 bases, and 7 bases lay between the germline ends. This CDR3 region has 14 residues. CDR3: CASSRQVSYNEQFF. CDR3 in DNA: TGTGCCAGCAGCCGACAGGTCTCCTACAATGAGCAGTTCTTC.

The V call is TRBV18, the J call TRBJ2-5; no clear D gene. This CDR3 contains 14 residues. The germline CDR1 and CDR2 sequences are KGHSH and LQKENI. Trimming left V 3 bases short and J 5 bases short, with 13 bases between. CDR3 in amino acids: CASSPDDGVETQYF. The CDR3 DNA sequence: TGTGCCAGCTCACCTGACGACGGTGTTGAGACCCAGTACTTC.

J is TRBJ1-2 and V is TRBV9; a possible D gene is TRBD1 (5 bases). Between the trimmed V and J ends, which lost 5 bases and 4 bases, there was a span of 12 bases. Germline loops: CDR1 SGDLS, CDR2 YYNGEE. The CDR3 extends over 13 amino acids. Here the CDR3 reads CASRSGGGYGYTF. The CDR3 DNA is TGTGCCAGCAGGAGTGGGGGTGGCTATGGCTACACCTTC.

Comment on this clone: Relative to the germline gene, one junction end is altered; a read error may explain this. The chain links TRBV7-7 to TRBJ2-5, with D hard to call. From germline, CDR1 is SSHAT and CDR2 FNYEAQ (reference sequence). The CDR3 is made up of 14 amino acids. The CDR3 reads CASSLEPVGETQYF. The CDR3 region has the DNA TGTGCTAGCAGCTTAGAACCAGTAGGGGAGACCCAGTACTTC.

V and J are TRBV4-1 and TRBJ2-7, with D tentatively TRBD1 (5 bases). This CDR3 is 14 amino acids long. The germline V gene encodes CDR1 MGHRA and CDR2 YSYEKL. With 1 base removed from V and 3 bases from J, the gap between germline ends came to 10 bases. The CDR3 bases are TGCGCCAGCAGCCAAGTGGACAACAGCTACGAGCAGTACTTC. Translation gives CASSQVDNSYEQYF.

The V and J genes are TRBV27 and TRBJ2-1, with 8 bases that match TRBD2. The CDR3 has 16 amino acids. CDR1 is MNHEY, CDR2 SMNVEV, per germline (reference sequence). V dropped 0 bases and J dropped 7; count of bases not matched to a gene: 8. CDR3 residues: CASSLSPGTRTNEQFF. CDR3 DNA sequence: TGTGCCAGCAGTTTATCCCCCGGGACTAGGACTAATGAGCAGTTCTTC.

The chain couples TRBV7-9 to TRBJ2-1; D remains unclear. The germline V and J ends were trimmed by 5 bases and 0 bases, with 11 bases remaining between them. This CDR3 has 15 residues. Looked up from germline, CDR1 is SEHNR and CDR2 is FQNEAQ (reference sequence). The CDR3 is CASSKVAHSYNEQFF. The CDR3 bases are TGTGCCAGCAGCAAAGTGGCGCACTCCTACAATGAGCAGTTCTTC.

The J gene is TRBJ1-1, the V gene TRBV30; D perhaps matches TRBD1 (5 bases). The CDR3 sequence is 15 residues long. V was trimmed by 0 bases and J by 4 bases, leaving 15 bases between them. Looked up from germline, CDR1 is GTSNPN and CDR2 is SVGIG (reference sequence). Here the CDR3 DNA reads TGTGCCTGGAGTGTCTTGGTCCCGGGGGGCACTGAAGCTTTCTTT. This codes for CAWSVLVPGGTEAFF. Variable domain in full (rest from reference TRBV30 and TRBJ1-1): SQTIHQWPATLVQPVGSPLSLECTVEGTSNPNLYWYRQAAGRGLQLLFYSVGIGQISSEVPQNLSASRPQDRQFILSSKKLLLSDSGFYLCAWSVLVPGGTEAFFGQGTRLTVV.

The chain carries TRBV9 and TRBJ2-6; D perhaps matches TRBD1 (5 bases). Germline V lookup: CDR1 SGDLS, CDR2 YYNGEE. V was pared by 2 bases and J by 4 bases, with 16 bases between. The CDR3 has 17 residues. In nucleotides, the CDR3 is TGTGCCAGCAGCGTCGACAGACTCGGGCGAGGGGCCAACGTCCTGACTTTC. Translation: CASSVDRLGRGANVLTF.

This chain connects TRBV9 to TRBJ2-5, with a possible D match to TRBD1 (6 bases). The germline V gene encodes CDR1 SGDLS and CDR2 YYNGEE. The V gene lost 3 bases and the J gene lost 5 bases, with 14 bases spanning the gap. The CDR3 is 14 residues long. This CDR3 is CASSATGFGETQYF. The CDR3 region has the DNA TGTGCCAGCAGCGCAACAGGGTTTGGGGAGACCCAGTACTTC.

The V and J genes are TRBV11-2 and TRBJ2-1; 9 positions match TRBD2. Germline V gene sequence: CDR1 SGHAT, CDR2 FQNNGV. This CDR3 has 15 residues. Trimming took 5 bases from V and 8 from J; bases not matched to a gene: 10. The CDR3 protein is CASSTREGAWDEQFF. The DNA of the CDR3 is TGTGCCAGCAGCACGCGGGAGGGCGCCTGGGATGAGCAGTTCTTC.

CDR3 sequence reads: CASSQEVVSYNEQFF. The DNA of the CDR3 is TGCGCCAGCAGCCAAGAGGTAGTCTCCTACAATGAGCAGTTCTTC. The chain links TRBV4-1 to TRBJ2-1; D is uncertain. Germline values: CDR1 MGHRA, CDR2 YSYEKL. The CDR3 has 15 amino acids. V was pared by 0 bases and J by 0 bases, with 6 bases between.

This clone was observed a single time. The chain links TRBV6-4 to TRBJ2-7; tentative D call: TRBD2 (6 bases). V was trimmed by 0 bases and J by 2 bases, leaving 14 bases between them. Germline V gene lookup returns CDR1 MRHNA and CDR2 SNTAGT. The CDR3 contains 16 residues. As DNA, the CDR3 is TGTGCCAGCAGTGACTCGGAGGGACCGGTCGCCTACGAGCAGTACTTC. Its protein product is CASSDSEGPVAYEQYF.